This T cell receptor (beta chain) was sequenced during a study of blood T cell repertoires in COVID-19. Study summary: The United States, Italy and Spain were the sources of the acute and convalescent COVID-19 samples. PBMCs, B-cell-depleted T cells, or T cells provided the cDNA or gDNA that made up the material.

Authors' analysis steps: The authors estimated nucleated cell counts from reference gene primer amplification. Here immunoSEQ multiplex PCR was the method, and the copy in TCRdb shows in-frame clones only, minus some. V and J calls and clone size are copied from that table; D and trimming were computed from the DNA. The repertoire includes 300,000 to 450,000 clones, 85% of them detected once, and approximately 3.7% sits in the top ten. This clone was seen just once. The sequencing sample was made of peripheral blood. This TCR was recovered from a woman younger than 30 with acute or convalescent COVID-19.

CDR3: CASSVEEGAGYGYTF. CDR3 DNA sequence: TGTGCCAGCAGCGTAGAGGAGGGGGCAGGCTATGGCTACACCTTC. The rearrangement uses TRBV9 and TRBJ1-2; 7 bases are shared with TRBD1. CDR3 length: 15 residues. V lost 0 bases to trimming and J lost 4 bases; unmatched junction nucleotides: 6. CDR1 and CDR2 from the germline V gene are SGDLS and YYNGEE.